Included here is one TCR beta chain sequence, with context. The V and J ends lost 3 bases and 2 bases respectively, with 11 bases between them. CDR3 length: 15 amino acids. CDR1 and CDR2 (germline): LNHDA, SQIVND (reference sequence). Cohort allocation depended upon clinical history that participants reported. This sample was taken from a study of blood T cell repertoires in COVID-19. As for the study in general: Acute-phase and convalescent COVID-19 samples originated in the United States, Italy and Spain. The cDNA or gDNA used as material had been derived from T cells, B-cell-depleted T cells, or PBMCs.

Some clones are missing from TCRdb's copy, which holds only in-frame ones; the method was immunoSEQ multiplex PCR. The table shows about 300,000 clones, with roughly 90% occurring only once. This receptor was identified in a woman aged 18-30 years with acute COVID-19. The sample comprised PBMCs or T cells enriched from blood (not recorded which). The chain employs TRBV19 and TRBJ1-5; the D is unclear. The CDR3 DNA sequence: TGTGCCAGTAGTATGGACGGGAGGGGCAATCAGCCCCAGCATTTT. This codes for CASSMDGRGNQPQHF.